The T cell receptor beta chain under discussion was sequenced for a study of human T cells and chemical hapten exposure. V lost 3 bases and J 4 bases, leaving 13 bases between the germline ends. CDR3 length equals 15 residues. The germline V gene has CDR1 SNHLY and CDR2 FYNNEI. As the library was built, unique molecular identifiers were attached to individual cDNA molecules. Study processing details: Sample TCR counts, which ranged from about 20,000 to 700,000, had a median of around 96,000. TCRdb re-analysed the RACE reads in MiXCR, keeping a single row per CDR3 protein. Here the V and J calls rest on TCRdb's processing, not on the authors' analysis. The sample has about 80,000 distinct CDR3 sequences, roughly 7.1% seen once. This clonotype came up a few times. The sample's time point: patch test 1, 2 weeks after DPC sensitization. Noted treatment: therapeutic diphenylcyclopropenone sensitization with weekly scalp DPC.

The sequence derives from a young woman with alopecia areata. Some clones in this sample may be carry-over from other donors' samples. The rearrangement links TRBV2 to TRBJ1-5, with D perhaps matching TRBD1 (6 bases). The sequences come from whole blood, collected in connection with sensitization to the hapten diphenylcyclopropenone (DPC). This CDR3 is CASSDRGQRNQPQHF. The CDR3 coding sequence is TGTGCCAGCAGTGATCGGGGACAAAGAAATCAGCCCCAGCATTTT.